The table lists the clone carrying this T cell receptor (beta chain) with a few counts. The antigen is not known. PBMC-derived CD4+ and CD8+ T cells were sorted. This CDR3 is built from 14 residues. With 8 bases clipped from V and 1 base from J, the junction kept 6 bases outside the gene matches. Germline-derived CDR1 and CDR2 are SQVTM and ANQGSEA. These data are taken from a study of CD8+ T cells in alopecia areata. Regarding the study as a whole: Patients shared TCRs less clearly than mice did, possibly owing to HLA. Lesional scalp, notably in alopecia totalis/universalis, had clonality above that of normal scalp.

Extracted from the samples, RNA was reverse transcribed into cDNA to serve as the sequencing template. Produced via immunoSEQ multiplex PCR; TCRdb's table is partial and in-frame only. Of around 190,000 clones detected, around three fifths appear once; the ten largest clones hold approximately 4.9%. The TCR was taken from a human donor in good health. This chain joins TRBV29-1 and TRBJ2-2; 8 bases are a match to TRBD1. Sequencing was done on a sample of CD8+ T cells sorted from blood. CDR3 coding DNA: TGCAGCATCACCGGGACAGGGAACACCGGGGAGCTGTTTTTT. Translation gives CSITGTGNTGELFF.